The clone carrying this T cell receptor beta chain was detected many times. The antigen remains undetermined. This record belongs to a study of T cell repertoires in cytomegalovirus infection. The wider study: Both CMV infection and a matching HLA type were indicated by public TCR beta signatures. The study's findings and limits: CMV carriers having the relevant HLA were flagged by cumulative public TCR beta family frequency. The ex vivo response was dominated by HLA-C-restricted CMV-specific TCR beta clonotypes.

Germline V gene data show CDR1 as SEHNR and CDR2 as FQNEAQ (reference sequence). The CDR3 extends over 14 amino acids. The V end was cut by 5 bases, the J end by 1 base, with 11 bases between. In TCRdb, the reads were re-called with MiXCR into one record per CDR3 protein. The table shows roughly 320,000 distinct CDR3 sequences, with 9.5% occurring only once. The chain uses TRBV7-9 and TRBJ1-1; no reliable D call. This clonotype was sampled from a human donor in good health (CMV status not recorded). Some clones in this sample may be carry-over from other donors' samples. Specimen: PBMCs. The CDR3 DNA is TGTGCCAGCAGCCCTGGACCAGGGAACACTGAAGCTTTCTTT. Its protein product is CASSPGPGNTEAFF.